This T cell receptor (beta chain) was retrieved from a study of OX40 agonist ivuxolimab in advanced cancers. Describing the broader study: Ivuxolimab was a fully human IgG2 agonistic monoclonal antibody targeting the costimulatory receptor OX40 (CD134). Intravenous ivuxolimab was administered to patients every 2 weeks at six dose levels: 0.01, 0.1, 0.3, 1.5, 3 and 10 mg/kg. Of the approximately 54 patients in dose escalation, about 19 had hepatocellular carcinoma, some 15 had melanoma, 9 had renal cell carcinoma and 9 had head and neck cancer. In the dose-escalation cohort, approximately 82% of patients were male, and the mean age was approximately 55 years, with a range of 23 to 79. Prior anti-PD-1, anti-PD-L1 or anti-CTLA-4 therapy was permitted, and checkpoint inhibitors had been received by around 40% of dose-escalation patients. Partial responses occurred in three dose-escalation patients, of whom one had hepatocellular carcinoma and two had cutaneous melanoma. Peripheral TCRbeta sequencing was intended to test whether TCR sequence diversity was altered and clonal T-cell expansion was caused by ivuxolimab. The monotherapy dose-escalation portion (N ≈ 50 patients) of the phase I ivuxolimab trial is reported in the paper.

Summary of the overall study and its limitations: On average, CD8+ T cells showed more expanded clones than CD4+ T cells after ivuxolimab. Clonal expansion of both CD4+ and CD8+ blood T cells was observed from baseline to week 6 at doses 0.1 to 3.0 mg/kg. In the 0.1-3.0 mg/kg groups, partial responders were among the patients with the lowest normalized peripheral clonal expansion, particularly in CD8+ T cells. The antigen specificity of the peripheral T cells that underwent clonal expansion was not determined. Low levels of normalized T-cell clonal expansion were also shown by some nonresponding patients.

Genomic DNA was extracted from sorted cells for sequencing of the TCRbeta CDR3 region. TCRbeta CDR3 regions were sequenced using the immunoSEQ Assay. The immuneACCESS repertoire file appears here via TCRdb, limited to in-frame rearrangements. These files lack a portion of the clones; in checked studies, under half of the deficit traces to unresolved V genes, and the cause of the others is not known. The sample profile shows fewer than 65,000 clones; about 80% of them were found once. The ten top clones hold around 4% of the sample. The trial excluded patients who had a history of autoimmune disease or were on systemic immunosuppression. Peripheral blood for TCR sequencing was collected from all dose cohorts at baseline, on cycle 4 day 1, and on cycle 7 day 1. The samples were drawn from a first-in-human, open-label, multicenter phase I dose-escalation trial of ivuxolimab. Adults with locally advanced or metastatic melanoma, renal cell carcinoma, hepatocellular carcinoma or head and neck squamous cell carcinoma were enrolled in the trial. Before TCR sequencing, CD4+ T cells and CD8+ T cells were sorted from peripheral blood as separate populations.

V is pared back by 5 bases and J by 5 bases, with 15 bases lying between the germline termini. The germline V gene yields SGHTA for CDR1 and FQGNSA for CDR2. The CDR3 runs 14 residues from the cysteine to the phenylalanine. Of all the DNA, just the CDR3 is kept, 42 bases in frame from base 1. This clone has more than one count but fewer than ten. What antigen it recognizes has not been identified. The input lacks base qualities; no much larger clone sits a single base away. The sample here was CD4+ or CD8+ T cells sorted from blood, taken in a trial of the OX40 agonist ivuxolimab. This clonotype was sampled from an adult with an advanced solid tumor such as melanoma, head and neck, liver or kidney cancer. The sequence links TRBV7-2 to TRBJ2-5; the D region possibly corresponds to TRBD2 (5 bases align). The nucleotide sequence is TGTGCCAGCAGCCCCGAGCGGCTAAAGGAGACCCAGTACTTC. It specifies CASSPERLKETQYF.